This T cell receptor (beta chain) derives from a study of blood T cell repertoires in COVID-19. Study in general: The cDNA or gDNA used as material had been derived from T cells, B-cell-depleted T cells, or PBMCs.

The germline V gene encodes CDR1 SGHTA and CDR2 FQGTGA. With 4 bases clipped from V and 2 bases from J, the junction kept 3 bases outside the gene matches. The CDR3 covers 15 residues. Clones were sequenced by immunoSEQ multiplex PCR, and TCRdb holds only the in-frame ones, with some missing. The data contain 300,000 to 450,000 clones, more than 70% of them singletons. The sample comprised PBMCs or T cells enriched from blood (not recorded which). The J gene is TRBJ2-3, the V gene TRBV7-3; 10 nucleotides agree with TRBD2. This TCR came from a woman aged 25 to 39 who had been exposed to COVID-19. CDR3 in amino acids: CASSSGLADTDTQYF. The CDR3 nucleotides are TGTGCCAGCAGCTCCGGACTAGCGGACACAGATACGCAGTATTTT.